This T cell receptor (beta chain) was retrieved from a study of T cell responses to AZD1222 COVID-19 vaccine. At the level of the study: Both about-4-week and about-12-week second-dose recipients were combined. Study-level points and caveats: A rise in Spike-specific TCR breadth and depth followed two AZD1222 doses. Donors, mostly white British, included more females; clonal diversity was possibly underestimated. Only a handful of AZD1222 recipients tested seropositive at baseline.

The CDR3 length is 16 residues. CDR1 is KGHSH, CDR2 LQKENI, per germline. V lost 0 bases, J lost 2 bases, and 13 bases lay in between. Method: immunoSEQ multiplex PCR; TCRdb's copy keeps in-frame clones and lacks some. The sample lists approximately 150,000 clones, 85% to 90% occurring once. With regard to this clone: Its antigen is undetermined.

The sample was peripheral blood, taken on day 0 of AZD1222 vaccination. This TCR was sampled from an adult in good health. The rearrangement uses TRBV18 and TRBJ1-2, with a weak D call TRBD1 (5 bases). CDR3 protein: CASSPPRTYPNYGYTF. The CDR3 DNA reads TGTGCCAGCTCACCACCCCGGACATATCCGAACTATGGCTACACCTTC.